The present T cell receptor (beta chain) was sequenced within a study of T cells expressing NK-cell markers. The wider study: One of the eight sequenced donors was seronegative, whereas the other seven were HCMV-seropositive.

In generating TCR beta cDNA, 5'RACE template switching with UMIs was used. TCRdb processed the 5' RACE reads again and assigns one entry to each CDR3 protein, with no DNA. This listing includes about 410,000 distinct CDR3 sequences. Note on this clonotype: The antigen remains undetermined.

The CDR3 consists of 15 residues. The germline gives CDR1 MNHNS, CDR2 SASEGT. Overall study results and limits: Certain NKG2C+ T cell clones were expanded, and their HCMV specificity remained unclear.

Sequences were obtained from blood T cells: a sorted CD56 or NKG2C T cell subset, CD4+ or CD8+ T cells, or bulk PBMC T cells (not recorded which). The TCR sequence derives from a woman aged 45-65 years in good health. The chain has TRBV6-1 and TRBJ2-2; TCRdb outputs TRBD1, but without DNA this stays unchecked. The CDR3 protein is CASSSIVRGSGELFF.